The clone carrying this TCR beta chain appeared a few times. Its antigen is not known. This entry is derived from a study of T cells after yellow fever vaccination. Germline V gene data show CDR1 as SQVTM and CDR2 as ANQGSEA. Trimming removed 2 bases from V and 1 base from J, with 6 bases in between. The CDR3 extends over 13 amino acids. General observations from the study: The CD4 and CD8 compartments had a small share of their clonotypes in common.

As TCR cDNA was made by 5'RACE template switching, a universal primer site and UMIs were added. One entry per CDR3 protein results from TCRdb running MiXCR on the 5' RACE reads. This table holds about 160,000 distinct CDR3 sequences, approximately 6.7% found once. V usage is TRBV29-1 and J usage is TRBJ2-1; no clear D. This clonotype was obtained from a young man who received the YFV17D yellow fever vaccine. Sequences were derived from CD4+ T cells sorted from PBMCs, sampled less than 6 days after the first yellow fever vaccination. As DNA, the CDR3 is TGCAGCGTTGAAAAGGCTTCCTACAATGAGCAGTTCTTC. It yields the protein CSVEKASYNEQFF.